The following is a TCR beta chain sequence with its context. The sample comes from a study of T cell responses to AZD1222 COVID-19 vaccine. Sequencing was performed with immunoSEQ multiplex PCR; in TCRdb, only in-frame clones are kept and a portion is missing. The sample includes about 140,000 clones, roughly 92% of them seen just once. CDR1 and CDR2 from the germline V gene are KGHSH and LQKENI. V gave up 3 bases and J gave up 3 bases, with 5 bases separating them. CDR3 length: 13 residues. The source material was peripheral blood, sampled 28 days after the second AZD1222 dose. The receptor comes from an adult who received the AZD1222 COVID-19 vaccine. The chain combines TRBV18 with TRBJ2-2, with D hard to call. The CDR3 spells CASSPIDTGELFF. The CDR3 DNA is TGTGCCAGCTCACCGATTGACACCGGGGAGCTGTTTTTT.